A single sample gave rise to the 27 T cell receptor beta chains below, sequenced in a study of vaccination and CD4 T cells after COVID-19 (dated by TCRdb to the early 2020s). Reading the label with the study, this specimen's time point is: late sampling 161 to 241 days after vaccination in a few convalescent patients. Read against the paper, the sample's treatment or condition label means: approximately 9-day PBMC culture with coronavirus spike peptide pools or control peptides (ViraFEST assay). Antigen specificity for these receptors is unknown. The library was produced with PCR. Reads for this sample came from an Illumina iSeq 100. TCR sequencing of DNA from cultured CD4+ T cells used the Oncomine TCR Beta short-read assay at the Johns Hopkins FTIC core. TCRdb reworked the public reads: Q25 trimming with fastp, MiXCR clone assembly, productive beta chains retained. Each entry is one CDR3 protein sequence, shown with its most common DNA and genes. The sample table records 15,000 to 20,000 distinct CDR3 sequences; roughly two fifths of these occur just once. The ten top clones hold about 17% of the sample.

Sequencing was performed on CD4+ T cells from blood, cultured in vitro, taken about 7 months after SARS-CoV-2 vaccination. The source is a human donor who had recovered from COVID-19.

CDR3 region: CASRYYYGYTF. The CDR3 DNA reads as TGTGCCAGCAGGTATTACTATGGCTACACCTTC. The chain has TRBV6-1 and TRBJ1-2; unclear D gene. CDR1 is MNHNS, CDR2 SASEGT, per germline. There are 11 residues in the CDR3. Trimming shortened V by 6 bases and J by 3 bases, and 5 bases separated the two germline ends.

The DNA of the CDR3 is TGCAGTGCTAGAGTACCGGGGCCAAGGGGTGAAGAGACCCAGTACTTC. Protein product: CSARVPGPRGEETQYF. The V call is TRBV20-1, the J call TRBJ2-5; D is tentatively TRBD1 or TRBD2 (5 bases each). The V end was cut by 1 base, the J end by 3 bases, with 18 bases between. The CDR3 contains 16 residues. The germline V gene has CDR1 DFQATT and CDR2 SNEGSKA (reference sequence).

There are a few counts of this clonotype. V usage is TRBV10-3 and J usage is TRBJ1-6, with D perhaps TRBD1 (5 bases). V lost 2 bases and J lost 8, with 10 bases in between. The CDR3 is 14 amino acids. Germline V gene lookup returns CDR1 ENHRY and CDR2 SYGVKD. CDR3 amino acids: CAISEAGGDSPLHF. DNA for the CDR3: TGTGCCATCAGTGAGGCGGGGGGAGATTCACCCCTCCACTTT.

This clonotype has only a few counts. The gene calls are TRBV24-1 and TRBJ1-2; D remains ambiguous. Germline CDR1 and CDR2: KGHDR and SFDVKD. The V gene lost 6 bases and the J gene lost 3 bases, with 13 bases spanning the gap. The CDR3 is made up of 14 amino acids. CDR3 loop: CATSKDGADYGYTF. The CDR3 DNA sequence: TGTGCCACCAGTAAGGACGGTGCAGACTATGGCTACACCTTC.

This clonotype occurred once. The CDR3 bases are TGTGCCACCAGCAAGACCAGCTTCAGGAAGCAAGAAAAACTGTTTTTT. Translating it yields CATSKTSFRKQEKLFF. This chain connects TRBV15 to TRBJ1-4; no clear D. CDR1 LNHNV and CDR2 YYDKDF come from the germline V gene (reference sequence). V was pared by 4 bases and J by 8 bases, with 20 bases between. This CDR3 contains 16 residues.

This chain connects TRBV20-1 to TRBJ2-5; unclear D gene. From germline, CDR1 is DFQATT and CDR2 SNEGSKA (reference sequence). The CDR3 contains 13 residues. Trimming shortened V by 6 bases and J by 4 bases, and 15 bases separated the two germline ends. CDR3 sequence (DNA): TGCAGTGCCCCCCTCGACTCGTCAGAGACCCAGTACTTC. Translation: CSAPLDSSETQYF.

J is TRBJ2-5 and V is TRBV20-1, with TRBD2 matching 11 bases. CDR1 DFQATT and CDR2 SNEGSKA come from the germline V gene (reference sequence). The CDR3 is 19 residues long. V shed 1 base, J shed 4 bases, and the junction held 17 bases outside the gene matches. The CDR3 sequence is CSARVLGGVGLAGLETQYF. CDR3 DNA sequence: TGCAGTGCTAGAGTCCTAGGGGGGGTCGGACTAGCGGGCCTAGAGACCCAGTACTTC.

This chain links TRBV15 with TRBJ2-7, with D possibly being TRBD1 (6 bases). Germline V gives CDR1 LNHNV, CDR2 YYDKDF (reference sequence). The CDR3 loop spans 15 amino acids. Trimming shortened V by 1 base and J by 2 bases, and 12 bases separated the two germline ends. This CDR3 reads CATSRGQGRTYEQYF. The CDR3 DNA is TGTGCCACCAGCAGAGGCCAGGGGCGGACCTACGAGCAGTACTTC. Full variable domain (remainder filled in from reference TRBV15 and TRBJ2-7): DAMVIQNPRYQVTQFGKPVTLSCSQTLNHNVMYWYQQKSSQAPKLLFHYYDKDFNNEADTPDNFQSRRPNTSFCFLDIRSPGLGDTAMYLCATSRGQGRTYEQYFGPGTRLTVT.

This clonotype has more than one count but fewer than ten. The chain combines TRBV6-1 with TRBJ1-1, with D tentatively TRBD1 (5 bases). V lost 8 bases and J 1 base, leaving 14 bases between the germline ends. This CDR3 is built from 14 residues. CDR1 is MNHNS and CDR2 is SASEGT in the germline V gene. CDR3 amino acids: CASSPRVRNTEAFF. As DNA, the CDR3 is TGTGCCAGCTCGCCCAGGGTAAGGAACACTGAAGCTTTCTTT.

The chain is built from TRBV15 and TRBJ2-3, with D tentatively TRBD2 (6 bases). The CDR3 length is 16 residues. The ends were cut back, 2 bases at V and 3 bases at J, with 15 bases in the middle. Germline values: CDR1 LNHNV, CDR2 YYDKDF (reference sequence). The CDR3 nucleotides are TGTGCCACCAGCAGACCGATGGGACTGGAGACAGATACGCAGTATTTT. Translated, it gives CATSRPMGLETDTQYF.

The chain couples TRBV11-2 to TRBJ2-7; 7 nucleotides line up with TRBD2. Germline V gene lookup returns CDR1 SGHAT and CDR2 FQNNGV. This CDR3 is built from 16 residues. The V gene end was trimmed by 5 bases and the J gene end by 0 bases; junction bases not matched to a gene: 10. CDR3 bases: TGTGCCAGCAGCCCCCTGCAACTAGCGAGCTCCTACGAGCAGTACTTC. It is translated as CASSPLQLASSYEQYF.

The V call is TRBV7-9, the J call TRBJ2-3, with 9 nucleotides matching TRBD2. The CDR3 contains 16 residues. Per germline, CDR1 SEHNR and CDR2 FQNEAQ (reference sequence). Trimming took 0 bases from V and 4 from J; bases not matched to a gene: 5. The CDR3: CASSLAGGGAPDTQYF. Written as DNA, the CDR3 is TGTGCCAGCAGCTTAGCAGGCGGGGGGGCCCCAGATACGCAGTATTTT.

The chain carries TRBV6-1 and TRBJ2-1, with D maybe TRBD2 (7 bases). The CDR3 runs 18 residues. Germline V gene data show CDR1 as MNHNS and CDR2 as SASEGT. With 5 bases removed from V and 6 bases from J, the gap between germline ends came to 26 bases. In DNA form, the CDR3 reads TGTGCCAGCAGTCCCATAGGGGGAGGGAGGGCCTGGGGCAATGAGCAGTTCTTC. It codes for CASSPIGGGRAWGNEQFF.

The chain is built from TRBV18 and TRBJ1-5; D unclear. The CDR3 is made up of 15 amino acids. V was clipped by 1 base and J by 5 bases, with 12 bases between them. The germline V gene encodes CDR1 KGHSH and CDR2 LQKENI. The CDR3 is CASSPRGTPDQPQHF. CDR3 bases: TGTGCCAGCTCACCACGCGGCACCCCGGATCAGCCCCAGCATTTT.

J is TRBJ2-5 and V is TRBV20-1; D may be TRBD1 or TRBD2 (6 bases each). The ends were cut back, 2 bases at V and 0 bases at J, with 10 bases in the middle. Germline V gives CDR1 DFQATT, CDR2 SNEGSKA (reference sequence). The CDR3 consists of 14 residues. CDR3 residues: CSARRGTNQETQYF. CDR3 in DNA: TGCAGTGCTAGACGCGGGACAAACCAAGAGACCCAGTACTTC.

The V and J genes are TRBV15 and TRBJ1-2; 7 bases fit TRBD1. The CDR3 runs 15 residues. The V and J ends lost 1 base and 4 bases, in that order; junction bases with no gene match: 6. CDR1 and CDR2 (germline): LNHNV, YYDKDF (reference sequence). CDR3 bases: TGTGCCACCAGCAGAGCTAGTAGGGGGCCCTATGGCTACACCTTC. Translated, it gives CATSRASRGPYGYTF.

The genes are TRBV20-1 and TRBJ1-6, with D perhaps TRBD1 (5 bases). The CDR3 sequence is 14 residues long. Germline V gives CDR1 DFQATT, CDR2 SNEGSKA (reference sequence). V lost 2 bases, J lost 5 bases, and 10 bases lay in between. The CDR3 nucleotides read TGCAGTGCTAGAAGGGGCGCGGATAATTCACCCCTCCACTTT. It specifies CSARRGADNSPLHF.

The chain combines TRBV20-1 with TRBJ2-3; 10 nucleotides align to TRBD2. J was trimmed by 1 base and V by 6 bases; bases with no gene match: 7. Germline V CDR1 and CDR2: DFQATT, SNEGSKA (reference sequence). This CDR3 contains 15 residues. The CDR3 reads CSARLAGEGTDTQYF. In nucleotides, the CDR3 is TGCAGTGCCCGGCTAGCGGGAGAGGGCACAGATACGCAGTATTTT.

This clonotype was detected a few times. The rearrangement uses TRBV6-2 or TRBV6-3 and TRBJ1-2; D not certain. The germline CDR1 and CDR2 sequences are MNHEY and SVGEGT. V lost 4 bases and J 5 bases, leaving 5 bases between the germline ends. This CDR3 region has 11 residues. The CDR3 nucleotides read TGTGCCAGCAGTTGGGGATATGGCTACACCTTC. It specifies CASSWGYGYTF.

The chain uses TRBV7-8 and TRBJ1-3; 8 bases fit TRBD1. Trimming removed 7 bases from V and 4 bases from J; junction bases left unmatched: 6. Germline V CDR1 and CDR2: SGHVS, FQNEAQ. This CDR3 is built from 14 residues. The DNA of the CDR3 is TGTGCCAGCACGCAGGGGGCCTCAGGAAACACCATATATTTT. It translates to CASTQGASGNTIYF.

This chain joins TRBV5-5 and TRBJ2-2; D call uncertain. The V and J ends lost 2 bases and 1 base respectively, with 9 bases between them. Looked up from germline, CDR1 is SGHKS and CDR2 is YYEKEE (reference sequence). CDR3 length: 15 residues. The CDR3 loop reads CASSFGPLNTGELFF. The CDR3 region has the DNA TGTGCCAGCAGCTTTGGCCCGCTGAACACCGGGGAGCTGTTTTTT.

The CDR3 DNA reads as TGCGCCAGCAGCTTGGGGGACAGCTACACTGAAGCTTTCTTT. This translates into CASSLGDSYTEAFF. V usage is TRBV5-1 and J usage is TRBJ1-1, with 7 bases identical to TRBD1. The CDR3 has 14 amino acids. After removal of 0 bases from V and 3 bases from J, the junction contained 2 bases not matched to a gene. Germline CDR1 and CDR2: SGHRS and YFSETQ.

V and J are TRBV6-2 or TRBV6-3 and TRBJ2-7, with D possibly TRBD2 on 5 matching bases. This CDR3 is 16 amino acids long. Germline V gene data show CDR1 as MNHEY and CDR2 as SVGEGT. Trimming took off 4 bases at V and 4 bases at J, with 20 bases between the two ends. The CDR3 DNA follows: TGTGCCAGCAGTTCGGGGTTTTGGCCGTCAGTTTACGAGCAGTACTTC. Its translation: CASSSGFWPSVYEQYF.

The chain carries TRBV6-1 and TRBJ1-1, with TRBD1 matching over 8 bases. Germline V lookup: CDR1 MNHNS, CDR2 SASEGT. V lost 6 bases, J lost 0 bases, and 9 bases stayed unmatched. CDR3 length equals 16 residues. CDR3 amino acids: CASSHQRTGLNTEAFF. CDR3 bases: TGTGCCAGCAGCCACCAAAGGACAGGGCTGAACACTGAAGCTTTCTTT.

The genes are TRBV5-1 and TRBJ1-2; D possibly corresponds to TRBD1 (5 bases). CDR3 length equals 13 residues. Per germline, CDR1 SGHRS and CDR2 YFSETQ. V was clipped by 4 bases and J by 1 base, with 8 bases between them. The CDR3 nucleotides read TGCGCCAGCAGCGAGACAGTTAACTATGGCTACACCTTC. Amino acid sequence: CASSETVNYGYTF.

The chain uses TRBV4-2 and TRBJ1-5; TRBD1 matches 12 bases. The J segment lost 8 bases and the V segment lost 4 bases, leaving 9 bases of the junction unmatched. The CDR3 has 16 amino acids. CDR1 and CDR2 from the germline V gene are LGHNA and YNFKEQ. CDR3 sequence: CASSPGTGGRREPQHF. The CDR3 nucleotides are TGTGCCAGCAGCCCAGGGACAGGGGGCCGTAGGGAGCCCCAGCATTTT.

V is TRBV5-4 and J is TRBJ2-5; 12 nucleotides line up with TRBD2. Germline V gives CDR1 SGHNT, CDR2 YYREEE (reference sequence). V lost 0 bases to trimming and J lost 3 bases; unmatched junction nucleotides: 9. This CDR3 is built from 18 residues. The CDR3 loop is CASSLARRTSGIEETQYF. CDR3 DNA sequence: TGTGCCAGCAGCTTGGCTCGGAGGACTAGCGGGATTGAAGAGACCCAGTACTTC.